Listed below are T cell receptor beta chains from one sample, sequenced in a study of Ad26.COV2.S vaccination and SARS-CoV-2 variants. Clones were sequenced by immunoSEQ multiplex PCR, and TCRdb holds only the in-frame ones, with some missing. The table includes about 680,000 clones, approximately 88% detected once. The sample in question was peripheral blood, obtained in a trial of Ad26.COV2.S vaccine versus placebo. These receptors were obtained from a person aged 18-65 years who received the Ad26.COV2.S COVID-19 vaccine or a placebo. The CDR3 runs from the conserved cysteine through the conserved F or W. D genes are given only for firm matches. The listing skips clone size in some rows; elsewhere it reads once, few, many or a size class.

TRBV12-3/TRBV12-4	.	.	TRBJ2-7	TGTGCCAGCAGACCCACGGGAACGTACGAGCAGTACTTC	CASRPTGTYEQYF
TRBV5-1	.	.	TRBJ1-1	TGCGCCAGCAGCTTGGTTCCGGAGAACACTGAAGCTTTCTTT	CASSLVPENTEAFF
TRBV5-4	TRBD2	few	TRBJ2-7	TGTGCCAGCAGCTTCTTAAGCGGGAGCTACGAGCAGTACTTC	CASSFLSGSYEQYF
TRBV19	.	.	TRBJ1-2	TGTGCCAGTAGTATAGATCTACCCAGGATAGATGGCTACACCTTC	CASSIDLPRIDGYTF
TRBV29-1	.	.	TRBJ2-5	TGCAGCGTTGAGCAGGGCGAGACCCAGTACTTC	CSVEQGETQYF
TRBV7-2	TRBD2	.	TRBJ2-1	TGTGCCAGCAGCTTAGTAGCGGGGATGATCTCCTACAATGAGCAGTTCTTC	CASSLVAGMISYNEQFF
TRBV7-2	TRBD1	.	TRBJ1-1	TGTGCCAGCAGCCGCCGTGGACAGGCCACTGAAGCTTTCTTT	CASSRRGQATEAFF
TRBV7-3	.	.	TRBJ2-1	TGTGCCAGCAGCTACAGGGGCCCGGGGGGCAATGAGCAGTTCTTC	CASSYRGPGGNEQFF
TRBV19	TRBD1	.	TRBJ1-1	TGTGCCAGTACCGTGACAGGGAGTTCTGAAGCTTTCTTT	CASTVTGSSEAFF
TRBV19	.	.	TRBJ2-7	TGTGCCAGTAGTACTCAAGGGGGGAGGATCTACGAGCAGTACTTC	CASSTQGGRIYEQYF
TRBV3-1/TRBV3-2	.	.	TRBJ2-7	TGTGCCAGCAGCCAAGGTACAGTCTCCTACGAGCAGTACTTC	CASSQGTVSYEQYF
TRBV5-1	TRBD1	.	TRBJ1-3	TGCGCCAGCAGCTCGGGACAGGGGGCGGTTGGAAACACCATATATTTT	CASSSGQGAVGNTIYF
TRBV4-1	.	.	TRBJ2-7	TGCGCCAGCAGCCTCCTGACAGGTAAAGGGGCGGAGCAGTACTTC	CASSLLTGKGAEQYF
TRBV4-1	.	.	TRBJ2-5	TGCGCCAGCAGCCAAGATGTACGGGGGCCTCTCCAAGAGACCCAGTACTTC	CASSQDVRGPLQETQYF
TRBV2	TRBD2	.	TRBJ2-3	TGTGCCAGCAGGCCGGGACTAGCGAGCACAGATACGCAGTATTTT	CASRPGLASTDTQYF
TRBV7-2	.	.	TRBJ1-2	TGTGCCAGCAGCCCGGACCTGGGGCTATATGGCTACACCTTC	CASSPDLGLYGYTF
TRBV30	.	.	TRBJ2-7	TGTGCGGCGGGCCCCTACGAGCAGTACTTC	CAAGPYEQYF
TRBV7-2	TRBD1	.	TRBJ1-1	TGTGCCAGCAGCCCACGACAGGGGGCGACTGAAGCTTTCTTT	CASSPRQGATEAFF
TRBV19	.	.	TRBJ1-2	TGTGCTGATGGGTCAACAGCTAACTATGGCTACACCTTC	CADGSTANYGYTF
TRBV7-2	.	.	TRBJ2-7	TGTGCCAGCAGCTCCGTCAGCTCCTACGAGCAGTACTTC	CASSSVSSYEQYF
TRBV6-5	.	.	TRBJ1-5	TGTGCCAGCAGTTATGATAGCAATCAGCCCCAGCATTTT	CASSYDSNQPQHF
TRBV2	.	.	TRBJ1-4	TGTGCCCGCGACAGGCTTGGTACTAATGAAAAACTGTTTTTT	CARDRLGTNEKLFF
TRBV6-5	TRBD1	.	TRBJ1-2	TGTGCCAGCAGAGCGACAGGGATCTATGGCTACACCTTC	CASRATGIYGYTF
TRBV6-2/TRBV6-3	TRBD1	.	TRBJ1-2	TGTGCCAGCAGCCTCGGGACAGGGGTTGGCTACACCTTC	CASSLGTGVGYTF
TRBV19	.	once	TRBJ1-2	TGTGCCAGTAGTATACGACACGGCTACACCTTC	CASSIRHGYTF
TRBV24-1	.	.	TRBJ2-5	TGTGCCACCAGTGATTTGCATCTCGGTGCTGGGGAGACCCAGTACTTC	CATSDLHLGAGETQYF
TRBV6-7	TRBD2	.	TRBJ2-7	TGTGCCACAAGTCGGACTAGCGGGAGGAATTTTGGGTCCTACGAGCAGTACTTC	CATSRTSGRNFGSYEQYF
TRBV24-1	TRBD1	.	TRBJ2-2	TGTGCCACCAGTGGGGAGGGGACAGGGACGAACACCGGGGAGCTGTTTTTT	CATSGEGTGTNTGELFF
TRBV13	TRBD1	once	TRBJ2-3	TGTGCCAGCCTAGCCGGGACAGGGGTCGATACGCAGTATTTT	CASLAGTGVDTQYF
TRBV18	TRBD2	.	TRBJ2-3	TGTGCCAGCTCACCACCGGGGGGGTACGGCACAGATACGCAGTATTTT	CASSPPGGYGTDTQYF
TRBV7-2	TRBD2	.	TRBJ2-5	TGTGCCAGCAGCTTCGGCGGGAGGGAGACCCAGTACTTC	CASSFGGRETQYF
TRBV6-2/TRBV6-3	.	few	TRBJ1-2	TGTGCCAGCAGTTACGGTCTAGCGGCCCTTCGGGACTATGGCTACACCTTC	CASSYGLAALRDYGYTF
TRBV19	.	.	TRBJ1-4	TGTGCCAGTAGTACTACGAGGACAGATGAAAAACTGTTTTTT	CASSTTRTDEKLFF
TRBV2	.	.	TRBJ1-4	TGTGCCAGCAGTGATAGAGTTGGGCGGGGTGAAAAACTGTTTTTT	CASSDRVGRGEKLFF
TRBV12-5	.	once	TRBJ2-2	TGTGCTAGTGGTCTTCCCGGGGAGCTGTTTTTT	CASGLPGELFF
TRBV27	.	few	TRBJ1-6	TGTGCCAGCAGACCGGGACAACAAAAGTCACCCCTCCACTTT	CASRPGQQKSPLHF